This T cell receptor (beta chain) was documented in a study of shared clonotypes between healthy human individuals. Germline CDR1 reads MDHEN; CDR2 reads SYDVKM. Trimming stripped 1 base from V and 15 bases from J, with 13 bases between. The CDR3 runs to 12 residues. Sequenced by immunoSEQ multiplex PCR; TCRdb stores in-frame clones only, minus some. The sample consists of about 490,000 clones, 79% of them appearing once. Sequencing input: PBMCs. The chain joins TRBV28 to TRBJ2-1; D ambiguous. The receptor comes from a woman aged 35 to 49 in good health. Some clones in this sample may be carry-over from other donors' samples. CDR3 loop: CASSLLSRDRFF. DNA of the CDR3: TGTGCCAGCAGTTTATTGTCCCGTGATCGGTTCTTC.